The entry below describes one T cell receptor beta chain. Methods used by the authors: Amplified reference gene primers provided the basis for estimating nucleated cell counts. Some clones are missing from TCRdb's copy, which holds only in-frame ones; the method was immunoSEQ multiplex PCR. The D gene and trimming were derived from the DNA, and the V and J assignments and clone size from that table. Here the sample spans around 150,000 clones, approximately 91% being singletons. The V gene lost 4 bases and the J gene lost 5 bases, with 6 bases spanning the gap. The germline CDR1 and CDR2 sequences are SGHAT and FQNNGV. The CDR3 covers 12 residues. This entry belongs to a study of blood T cell repertoires in COVID-19. As for the study in general: Some COVID-19 samples were acute and others convalescent; all came from the United States, Italy and Spain. In each case, the material was cDNA or gDNA derived from T cells, B-cell-depleted T cells, or PBMCs.

This receptor was identified in a man aged 45-65 years with active or convalescent COVID-19. The genes are TRBV11-2 and TRBJ2-1, with D possibly matching TRBD2 (5 bases). Sequencing was performed on peripheral blood. Here the CDR3 DNA reads TGTGCCAGCAGCTCACTAGACAATGAGCAGTTCTTC. As protein: CASSSLDNEQFF.